What follows are 24 T cell receptor beta chains derived from one specimen sequenced in a study of T cells in Graves' hyperthyroidism and ophthalmopathy. The source material, RNA transcripts, was used to amplify TCR beta CDR3 regions. The HTBI set primed first-round TCR CDR3 RT-PCR. TCRdb reprocessed the multiplex PCR reads with MiXCR, giving one entry per CDR3 protein. The sample contains approximately 610,000 distinct CDR3 sequences, 16% of which appear only once. Sequencing input: blood. The source is a woman aged 18-29 years with Graves' hyperthyroidism.

This clonotype was counted ten times or more. Mismatch with germline at one junction end may stem from a read error. This sequence joins TRBV7-9 and TRBJ2-1; maybe TRBD2 (6 bases). The V gene's germline CDR1 is SEHNR and CDR2 FQNEAQ (reference sequence). This CDR3 is built from 13 residues. The DNA of the CDR3 is TGTGCTAGCAGCTTAGCGGTTAACAATGAGCAGTTCTTC. Its protein is CASSLAVNNEQFF.

This clonotype occurred many times. The V and J genes are TRBV24-1 and TRBJ1-2; 8 bases are a match to TRBD1. V dropped 4 bases and J dropped 2; count of bases not matched to a gene: 2. Germline assignment: CDR1 KGHDR and CDR2 SFDVKD. This CDR3 contains 14 residues. CDR3 nucleotide sequence: TGTGCCACCAGTGACCGGGACAGGAACTATGGCTACACCTTC. It translates to CATSDRDRNYGYTF.

The sample holds many counts of this clonotype. V usage is TRBV13 and J usage is TRBJ2-7; 7 nucleotides match TRBD1. Germline CDR1 and CDR2: PRHDT and FYEKMQ (reference sequence). CDR3 length equals 17 residues. V lost 7 bases, J lost 1 base, and 16 bases stayed unmatched. CDR3 amino acids: CASTNTGQPKHSYEQYF. The CDR3 region has the DNA TGTGCCAGCACCAATACGGGACAGCCCAAACATTCCTACGAGCAGTACTTC.

At least ten counts were recorded for this clonotype. The chain has TRBV12-3 or TRBV12-4 and TRBJ2-7; D perhaps matches TRBD1 (6 bases). CDR3 length: 14 residues. Trimming took 2 bases from V and 6 from J, leaving 14 bases between them. Written as DNA, the CDR3 is TGTGCCAGCAGTTTATCAGGGGCGTACGGCGAGCAGTACTTC. It is translated as CASSLSGAYGEQYF.

Concerning this clonotype: Lacking the conserved final phenylalanine or tryptophan, this CDR3 likely reflects a read error. The chain recombines TRBV19 with TRBJ1-1; 7 nucleotides match TRBD1. CDR1 is LNHDA, CDR2 SQIVND, per germline (reference sequence). Trimming at V came to 5 bases and at J to 3 bases, leaving 6 bases not matched to a gene. The CDR3 is made up of 14 amino acids. This CDR3 reads CASSVTGRDTEAFS. In DNA, the CDR3 is TGTGCCAGTAGTGTGACAGGGAGGGACACTGAAGCTTTCTCT.

In its sample, this clonotype was seen many times. The chain uses TRBV7-8 and TRBJ2-1; 8 positions agree with TRBD2. The CDR3 runs to 17 residues. Germline V CDR1 and CDR2: SGHVS, FQNEAQ. J lost 2 bases, V lost 1 base, and 7 bases had no gene match. CDR3 in DNA: TGTGCCAGCAGCTTAGGACCAACGGGACTAGCCTACAATGAGCAGTTCTTC. This sequence encodes CASSLGPTGLAYNEQFF.

The table lists this clonotype with many counts. The chain joins TRBV7-8 to TRBJ1-1; D remains unclear. Between the trimmed V and J ends, which lost 5 bases and 4 bases, there was a span of 11 bases. The CDR3 runs to 13 residues. Germline assignment: CDR1 SGHVS and CDR2 FQNEAQ. CDR3 DNA sequence: TGTGCCAGCAGCGCAATGGCTAGCACTGAAGCTTTCTTT. Protein: CASSAMASTEAFF.

This clonotype was picked up many times. CDR3 nucleotides: TGTGCCAGCAGCATCGACAGGAACACTGAAGCTTTCTTT. Protein product: CASSIDRNTEAFF. The V gene is TRBV7-2, the J gene TRBJ1-1, with D perhaps matching TRBD1 (5 bases). The CDR3 covers 13 residues. V was pared by 5 bases and J by 1 base, with 8 bases between. Germline CDR1 SGHTA, CDR2 FQGNSA.

The chain combines TRBV19 with TRBJ2-4; 9 nucleotides agree with TRBD2. The V segment lost 4 bases and the J segment 3 bases; nucleotides outside the gene matches: 7. Germline V lookup: CDR1 LNHDA, CDR2 SQIVND (reference sequence). The CDR3 has 16 residues. The CDR3 DNA sequence: TGTGCCAGTAGTAGGCGGGGGGGCCGTGGCAAAAACATTCAGTACTTC. Translating it yields CASSRRGGRGKNIQYF.

This clonotype was observed at least ten times. The chain joins TRBV12-3 or TRBV12-4 to TRBJ2-2, with 8 bases aligning to TRBD2. Trimming at V came to 6 bases and at J to 5 bases, leaving 14 bases not matched to a gene. This CDR3 spans 17 amino acids. The CDR3 nucleotides read TGTGCCAGCAGCCAACAAGGCCTAGCGGGTAGGACCGGGGAGCTGTTTTTT. This encodes CASSQQGLAGRTGELFF.

The chain joins TRBV30 to TRBJ2-1; D possibly matches TRBD1 or TRBD2 (6 bases each). The V end was cut by 1 base, the J end by 9 bases, with 16 bases between. The germline V gene has CDR1 GTSNPN and CDR2 SVGIG (reference sequence). The CDR3 loop spans 14 amino acids. This CDR3 reads CAWSGSQKGGEQFF. The DNA of the CDR3 is TGTGCCTGGAGTGGGTCCCAAAAGGGGGGTGAGCAGTTCTTC.

V gene TRBV4-3 combines with J gene TRBJ1-1, with 9 bases identical to TRBD1. V gave up 4 bases and J gave up 3 bases; unmatched junction bases: 6. The CDR3 runs to 15 residues. Per the germline V gene, CDR1 is LGHNA and CDR2 is YSLEER. The CDR3: CASSPGTGKDTEAFF. The CDR3 DNA reads as TGCGCCAGCAGCCCTGGGACAGGGAAAGACACTGAAGCTTTCTTT.

In its sample, this clonotype was seen a few times. The chain has TRBV4-3 and TRBJ2-1; D unclear. The CDR3 length is 12 residues. Germline V lookup: CDR1 LGHNA, CDR2 YSLEER. Trimming stripped 0 bases from V and 8 bases from J, with 5 bases between. DNA of the CDR3: TGCGCCAGCAGCCAAGATGGGGATGAGCAGTTCTTC. Its translation: CASSQDGDEQFF.

The chain is built from TRBV6-1 and TRBJ1-2; D is uncertain. Germline V gene lookup returns CDR1 MNHNS and CDR2 SASEGT. This CDR3 has 9 amino acids. V shed 6 bases and J shed 8 bases, with 4 bases lying between them. CDR3 in DNA: TGTGCCAGCAGCCCCGGCTACACCTTC. This translates into CASSPGYTF.

This clonotype has more than one count but fewer than ten. The V gene is TRBV6-1, the J gene TRBJ1-1; 9 positions agree with TRBD1. The CDR3 length is 14 residues. Looked up from germline, CDR1 is MNHNS and CDR2 is SASEGT. The V segment lost 8 bases and the J segment 5 bases; nucleotides outside the gene matches: 9. This CDR3 reads CASPQDRGRTEAFF. CDR3 DNA: TGTGCCAGCCCCCAGGACAGGGGACGGACTGAAGCTTTCTTT.

Regarding this clonotype: Since a much larger clone is just one base distant, this may be a read error. The chain is built from TRBV18 and TRBJ2-1; 8 bases fit TRBD2. The V segment lost 0 bases and the J segment 6 bases; nucleotides outside the gene matches: 4. This CDR3 has 15 residues. CDR1 and CDR2 (germline): KGHSH, LQKENI. DNA of the CDR3: TGTGCCAGCTCACCACCGAGTCTAGCGGGCAATGAGCAGTTCTTC. Its translation: CASSPPSLAGNEQFF.

In its sample, this clonotype was seen a few times. The V and J genes are TRBV24-1 and TRBJ2-1; TRBD1 or TRBD2 may be the D gene (5 bases each). CDR1 KGHDR and CDR2 SFDVKD come from the germline V gene. V lost 7 bases, J lost 4 bases, and 10 bases lay in between. The CDR3 contains 13 residues. The CDR3, as DNA: TGTGCCACCAGCCCGGGGCCGTACAATGAGCAGTTCTTC. This gives the protein CATSPGPYNEQFF.

This clonotype was observed at least ten times. This chain connects TRBV3-1 to TRBJ1-5; D is uncertain. The V gene's germline CDR1 is LGHDT and CDR2 YNNKEL (reference sequence). The V end lost 1 base, the J end lost 3 bases, and 4 bases lay between the germline ends. The length of the CDR3 is 13 residues. For the CDR3, the DNA is TGTGCCAGCAGCCAAGTCGTCAATCAGCCCCAGCATTTT. Protein product: CASSQVVNQPQHF.

The rearrangement uses TRBV20-1 and TRBJ1-2; unclear D gene. V was pared by 1 base and J by 8 bases, with 14 bases between. CDR3 length equals 13 residues. Germline CDR1 is DFQATT and CDR2 is SNEGSKA (reference sequence). CDR3 loop: CSARVLGIRGYTF. CDR3 nucleotides: TGCAGTGCTAGAGTTTTAGGGATTCGGGGCTACACCTTC.

This clonotype was seen ten or more times. The rearrangement joins TRBV9 to TRBJ1-3; TRBD1 is a possible D gene (5 bases). CDR3 length: 14 amino acids. Germline loops: CDR1 SGDLS, CDR2 YYNGEE. Trimming left V 3 bases short and J 4 bases short, with 11 bases between. Here the CDR3 DNA reads TGTGCCAGCAGCGCAGAGGGGACGGGAAACACCATATATTTT. Translated: CASSAEGTGNTIYF.

This clonotype was found a few times. This chain uses TRBV7-9 with TRBJ1-1; D gene unclear. The length of the CDR3 is 15 residues. CDR1 and CDR2 (germline): SEHNR, FQNEAQ (reference sequence). Trimming removed 2 bases at V and 0 bases at J, with 10 bases between. DNA of the CDR3: TGTGCCAGCAGCTTATTAGGGCCCATGAACACTGAAGCTTTCTTT. Translation gives CASSLLGPMNTEAFF.

Concerning this clonotype itself: At one of its ends the junction is not consistent with the germline gene, which may arise from a read error. This chain's CDR3 is CASSLDGGGGTGAFF. Here the CDR3 DNA reads TGTGCCAGCAGCTTAGACGGTGGCGGGGGGACTGGAGCTTTCTTT. The chain is built from TRBV11-2 and TRBJ1-1, with a weak D call TRBD1 (5 bases). This CDR3 has 15 amino acids. Germline values: CDR1 SGHAT, CDR2 FQNNGV.

The CDR3 sequence: CASDGGGNQPQHF. CDR3 DNA: TGTGCCAGCGACGGAGGGGGCAATCAGCCCCAGCATTTT. V is TRBV18 and J is TRBJ1-5, with a weak D call TRBD1 (5 bases). This CDR3 has 13 amino acids. V lost 8 bases and J 2 bases, leaving 10 bases between the germline ends. Germline CDR1 is KGHSH and CDR2 is LQKENI.

This clonotype was recorded many times. This chain links TRBV12-3 or TRBV12-4 with TRBJ2-2; 10 bases map to TRBD2. This CDR3 region has 15 residues. The trim removed 6 bases at V and 5 bases at J, leaving 6 bases unmatched. For the CDR3, the DNA is TGTGCCAGCAGCACTTCTAGCGGGAGTACCGGGGAGCTGTTTTTT. Translation gives CASSTSSGSTGELFF.